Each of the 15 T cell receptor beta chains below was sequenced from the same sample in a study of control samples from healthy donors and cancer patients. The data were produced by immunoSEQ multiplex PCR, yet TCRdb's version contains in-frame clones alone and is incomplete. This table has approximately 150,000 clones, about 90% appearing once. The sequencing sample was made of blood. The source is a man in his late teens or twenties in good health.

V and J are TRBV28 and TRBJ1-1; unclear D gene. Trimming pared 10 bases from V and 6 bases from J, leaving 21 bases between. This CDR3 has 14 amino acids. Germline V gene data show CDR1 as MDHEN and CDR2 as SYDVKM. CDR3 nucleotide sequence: TGTGCCACCCTGAGGAGGTCGAACCCCGCTGAAGCTTTCTTT. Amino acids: CATLRRSNPAEAFF.

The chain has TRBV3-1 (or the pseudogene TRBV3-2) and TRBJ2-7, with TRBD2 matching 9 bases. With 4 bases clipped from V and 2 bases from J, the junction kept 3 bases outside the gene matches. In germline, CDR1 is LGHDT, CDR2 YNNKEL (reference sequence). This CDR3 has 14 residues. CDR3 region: CASSRRLAAYEQYF. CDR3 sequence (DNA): TGTGCCAGCAGCCGGAGACTAGCGGCCTACGAGCAGTACTTC.

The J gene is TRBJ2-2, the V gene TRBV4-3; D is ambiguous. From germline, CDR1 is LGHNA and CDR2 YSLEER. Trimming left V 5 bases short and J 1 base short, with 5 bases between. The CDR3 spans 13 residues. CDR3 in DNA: TGCGCCAGCAGCGCGAGGAACACCGGGGAGCTGTTTTTT. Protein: CASSARNTGELFF.

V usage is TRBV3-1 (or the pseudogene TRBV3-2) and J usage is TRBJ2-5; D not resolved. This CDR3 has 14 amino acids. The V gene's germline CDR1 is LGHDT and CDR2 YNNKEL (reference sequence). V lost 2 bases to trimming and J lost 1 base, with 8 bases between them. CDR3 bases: TGTGCCAGCAGCCAATCGGCTTTCCAAGAGACCCAGTACTTC. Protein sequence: CASSQSAFQETQYF.

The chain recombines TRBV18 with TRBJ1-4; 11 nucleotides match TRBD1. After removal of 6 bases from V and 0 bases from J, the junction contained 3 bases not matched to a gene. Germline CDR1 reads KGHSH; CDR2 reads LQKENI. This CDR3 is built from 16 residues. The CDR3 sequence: CASSQGQGATNEKLFF. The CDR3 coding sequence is TGTGCCAGCTCTCAGGGACAGGGGGCAACTAATGAAAAACTGTTTTTT.

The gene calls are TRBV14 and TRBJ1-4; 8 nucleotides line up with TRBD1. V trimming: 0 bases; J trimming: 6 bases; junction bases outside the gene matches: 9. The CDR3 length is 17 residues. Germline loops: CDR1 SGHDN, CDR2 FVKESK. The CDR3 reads CASSQDGQGARYEKLFF. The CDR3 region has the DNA TGTGCCAGCAGCCAAGATGGGCAGGGGGCCCGTTATGAAAAACTGTTTTTT.

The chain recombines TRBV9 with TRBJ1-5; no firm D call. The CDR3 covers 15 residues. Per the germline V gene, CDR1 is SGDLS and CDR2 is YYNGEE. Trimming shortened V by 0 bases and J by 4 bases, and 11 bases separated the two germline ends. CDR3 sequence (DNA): TGTGCCAGCAGCGTAGGCGGAGGGTGGAATCAGCCCCAGCATTTT. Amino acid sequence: CASSVGGGWNQPQHF.

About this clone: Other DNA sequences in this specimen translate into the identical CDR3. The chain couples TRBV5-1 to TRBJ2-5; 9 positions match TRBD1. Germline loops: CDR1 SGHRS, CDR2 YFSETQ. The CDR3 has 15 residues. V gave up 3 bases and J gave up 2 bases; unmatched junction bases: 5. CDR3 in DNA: TGCGCCAGCAGCTCCGGGACAGGGTATCAAGAGACCCAGTACTTC. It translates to CASSSGTGYQETQYF. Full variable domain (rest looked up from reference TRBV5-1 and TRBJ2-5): KAGVTQTPRYLIKTRGQQVTLSCSPISGHRSVSWYQQTPGQGLQFLFEYFSETQRNKGNFPGRFSGRQFSNSRSEMNVSTLELGDSALYLCASSSGTGYQETQYFGPGTRLLVL.

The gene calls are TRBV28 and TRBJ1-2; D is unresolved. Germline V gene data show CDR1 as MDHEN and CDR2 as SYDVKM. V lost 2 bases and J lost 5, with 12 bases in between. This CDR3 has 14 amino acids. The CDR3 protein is CASSLNFGVYGYTF. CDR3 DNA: TGTGCCAGCAGTTTAAATTTTGGGGTTTATGGCTACACCTTC.

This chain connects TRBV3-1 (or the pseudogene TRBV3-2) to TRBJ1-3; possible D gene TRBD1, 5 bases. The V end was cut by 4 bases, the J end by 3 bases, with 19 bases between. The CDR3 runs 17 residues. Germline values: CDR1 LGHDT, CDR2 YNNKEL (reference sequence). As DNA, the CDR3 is TGTGCCAGCAGCCCTGGTCGGGGAGGGGAATTTGGAAACACCATATATTTT. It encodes CASSPGRGGEFGNTIYF.

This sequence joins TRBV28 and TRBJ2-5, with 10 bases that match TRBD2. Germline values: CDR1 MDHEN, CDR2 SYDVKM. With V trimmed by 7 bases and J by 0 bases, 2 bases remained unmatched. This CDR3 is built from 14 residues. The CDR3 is CASKRGGYQETQYF. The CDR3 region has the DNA TGTGCCAGCAAGCGGGGGGGGTACCAAGAGACCCAGTACTTC.

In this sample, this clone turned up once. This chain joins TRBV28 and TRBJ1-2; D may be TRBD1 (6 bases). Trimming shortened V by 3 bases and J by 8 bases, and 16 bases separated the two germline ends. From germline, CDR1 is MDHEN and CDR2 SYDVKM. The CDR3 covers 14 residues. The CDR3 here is CASSFHPGARGYTF. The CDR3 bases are TGTGCCAGCAGTTTTCACCCGGGGGCGAGAGGCTACACCTTC.

CDR3 in amino acids: CASSQDWTGGSYGYTF. CDR3 bases: TGTGCCAGCAGCCAAGATTGGACAGGTGGTAGCTATGGCTACACCTTC. This rearrangement joins TRBV3-1 (or the pseudogene TRBV3-2) to TRBJ1-2; 7 nucleotides align to TRBD1. J was trimmed by 4 bases and V by 0 bases; bases with no gene match: 8. CDR3 size: 16 residues. From germline, CDR1 is LGHDT and CDR2 YNNKEL (reference sequence).

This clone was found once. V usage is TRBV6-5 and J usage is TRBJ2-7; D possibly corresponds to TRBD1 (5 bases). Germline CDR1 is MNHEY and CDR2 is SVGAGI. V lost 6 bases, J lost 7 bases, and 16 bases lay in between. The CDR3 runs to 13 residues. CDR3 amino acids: CASRGSETAEQYF. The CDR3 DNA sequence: TGTGCCAGCAGAGGCAGTGAGACAGCTGAGCAGTACTTC.

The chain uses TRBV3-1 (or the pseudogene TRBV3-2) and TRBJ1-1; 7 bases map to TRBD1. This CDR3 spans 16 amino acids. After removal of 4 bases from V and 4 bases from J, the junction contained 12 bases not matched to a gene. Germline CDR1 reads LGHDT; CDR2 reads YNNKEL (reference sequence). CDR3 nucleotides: TGTGCCAGCAGCCCCCAGTCAGGGGGTGCTGGCACTGAAGCTTTCTTT. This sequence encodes CASSPQSGGAGTEAFF.